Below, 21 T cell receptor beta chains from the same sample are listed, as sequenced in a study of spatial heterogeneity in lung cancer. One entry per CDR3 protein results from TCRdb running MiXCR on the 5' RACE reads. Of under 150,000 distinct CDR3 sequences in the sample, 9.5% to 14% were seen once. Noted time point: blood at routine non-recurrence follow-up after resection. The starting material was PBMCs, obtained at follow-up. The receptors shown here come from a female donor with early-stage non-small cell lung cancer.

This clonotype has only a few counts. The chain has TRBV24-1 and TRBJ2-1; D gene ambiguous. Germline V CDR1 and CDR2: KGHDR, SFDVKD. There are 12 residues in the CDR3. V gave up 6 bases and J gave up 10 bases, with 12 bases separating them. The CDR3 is CATSSIWEEQFF. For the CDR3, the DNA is TGTGCCACCAGTTCTATATGGGAAGAGCAGTTCTTC.

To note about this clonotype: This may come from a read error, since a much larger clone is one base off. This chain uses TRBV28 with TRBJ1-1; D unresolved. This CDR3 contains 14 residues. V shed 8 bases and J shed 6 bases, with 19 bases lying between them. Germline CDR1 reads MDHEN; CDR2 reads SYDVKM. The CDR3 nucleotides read TGTGCCAGCCGCTCCAACGGCAGGACCCCTGAAGCTTTCTTT. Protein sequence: CASRSNGRTPEAFF.

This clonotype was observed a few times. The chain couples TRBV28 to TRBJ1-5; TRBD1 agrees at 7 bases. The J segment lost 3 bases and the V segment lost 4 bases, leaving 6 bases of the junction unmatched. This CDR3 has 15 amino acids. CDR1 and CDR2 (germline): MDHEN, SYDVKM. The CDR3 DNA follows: TGTGCCAGCAGTTGGGACAGAGGGATCAATCAGCCCCAGCATTTT. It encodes CASSWDRGINQPQHF.

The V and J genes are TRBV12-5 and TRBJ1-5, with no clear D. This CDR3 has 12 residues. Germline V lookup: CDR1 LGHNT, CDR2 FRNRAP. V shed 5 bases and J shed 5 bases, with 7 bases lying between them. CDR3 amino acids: CASGKDHQPQHF. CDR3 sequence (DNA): TGTGCTAGTGGTAAGGACCATCAGCCCCAGCATTTT.

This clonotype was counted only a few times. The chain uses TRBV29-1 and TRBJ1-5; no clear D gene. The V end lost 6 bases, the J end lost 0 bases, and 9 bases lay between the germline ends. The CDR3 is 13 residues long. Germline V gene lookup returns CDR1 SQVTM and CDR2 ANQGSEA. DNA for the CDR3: TGCAGCGTGGAAATTAATAGCAATCAGCCCCAGCATTTT. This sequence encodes CSVEINSNQPQHF.

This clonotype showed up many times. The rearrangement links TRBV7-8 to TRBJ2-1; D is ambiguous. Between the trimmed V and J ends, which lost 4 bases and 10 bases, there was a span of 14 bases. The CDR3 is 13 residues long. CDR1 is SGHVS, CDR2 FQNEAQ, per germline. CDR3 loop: CASSSDPINEQFF. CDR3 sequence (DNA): TGTGCCAGCAGCTCAGATCCCATAAACGAGCAGTTCTTC.

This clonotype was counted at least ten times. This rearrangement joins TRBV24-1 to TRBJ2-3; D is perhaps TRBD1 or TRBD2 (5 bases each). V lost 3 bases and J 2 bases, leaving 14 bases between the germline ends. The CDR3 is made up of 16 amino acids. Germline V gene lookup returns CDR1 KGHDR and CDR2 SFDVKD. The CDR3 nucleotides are TGTGCCACCAGTGATCCGCATACCGGGGCCACAGATACGCAGTATTTT. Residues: CATSDPHTGATDTQYF.

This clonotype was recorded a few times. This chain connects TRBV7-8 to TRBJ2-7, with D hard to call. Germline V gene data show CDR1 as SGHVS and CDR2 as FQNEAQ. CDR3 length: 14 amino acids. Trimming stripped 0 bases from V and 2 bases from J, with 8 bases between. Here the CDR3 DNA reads TGTGCCAGCAGCTTAGCAGGCGCAGCCTACGAGCAGTACTTC. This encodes CASSLAGAAYEQYF.

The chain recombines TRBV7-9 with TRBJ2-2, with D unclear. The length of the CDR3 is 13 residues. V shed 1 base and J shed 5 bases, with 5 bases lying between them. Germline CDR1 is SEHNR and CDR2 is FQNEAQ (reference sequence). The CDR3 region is CASSLEKTGELFF. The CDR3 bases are TGTGCCAGCAGCTTAGAAAAAACCGGGGAGCTGTTTTTT.

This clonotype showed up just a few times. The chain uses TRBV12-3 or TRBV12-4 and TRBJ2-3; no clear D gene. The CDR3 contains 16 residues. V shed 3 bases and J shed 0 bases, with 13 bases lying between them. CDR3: CASSLTYFTSTDTQYF. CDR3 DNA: TGTGCCAGCAGTTTGACATATTTCACTAGCACAGATACGCAGTATTTT.

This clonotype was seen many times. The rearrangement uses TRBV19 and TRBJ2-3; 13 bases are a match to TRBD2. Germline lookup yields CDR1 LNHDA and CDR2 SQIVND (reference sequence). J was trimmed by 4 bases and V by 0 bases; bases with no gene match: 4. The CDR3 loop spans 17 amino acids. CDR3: CASSIEGTSGVPDTQYF. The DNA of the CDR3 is TGTGCCAGTAGTATAGAAGGGACTAGCGGGGTCCCAGATACGCAGTATTTT. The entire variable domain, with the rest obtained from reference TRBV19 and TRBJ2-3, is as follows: DGGITQSPKYLFRKEGQNVTLSCEQNLNHDAMYWYRQDPGQGLRLIYYSQIVNDFQKGDIAEGYSVSREKKESFPLTVTSAQKNPTAFYLCASSIEGTSGVPDTQYFGPGTRLTVL.

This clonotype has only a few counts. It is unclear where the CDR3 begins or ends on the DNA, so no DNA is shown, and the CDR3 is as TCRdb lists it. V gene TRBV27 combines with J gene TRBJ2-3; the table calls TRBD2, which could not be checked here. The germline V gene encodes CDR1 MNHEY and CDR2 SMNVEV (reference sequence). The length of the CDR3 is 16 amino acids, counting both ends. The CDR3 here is CASSLGTGGSTDTQYF.

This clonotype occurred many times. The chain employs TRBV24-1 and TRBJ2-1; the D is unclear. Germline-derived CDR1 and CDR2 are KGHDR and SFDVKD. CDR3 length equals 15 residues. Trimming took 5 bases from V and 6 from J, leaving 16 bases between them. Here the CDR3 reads CATSVVLAAVNEQFF. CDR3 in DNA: TGTGCCACCAGTGTGGTGCTGGCGGCCGTCAATGAGCAGTTCTTC.

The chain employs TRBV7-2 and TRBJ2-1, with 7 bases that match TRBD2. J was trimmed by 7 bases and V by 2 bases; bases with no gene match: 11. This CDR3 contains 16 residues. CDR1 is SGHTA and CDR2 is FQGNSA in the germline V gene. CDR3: CASSLWVGGPGNEQFF. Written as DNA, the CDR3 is TGTGCCAGCAGCTTATGGGTGGGAGGGCCTGGAAATGAGCAGTTCTTC.

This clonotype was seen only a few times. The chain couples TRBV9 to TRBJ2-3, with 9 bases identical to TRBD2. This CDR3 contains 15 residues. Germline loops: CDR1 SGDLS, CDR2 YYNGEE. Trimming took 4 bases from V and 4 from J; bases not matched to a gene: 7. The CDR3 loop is CASSPRGRAPDTQYF. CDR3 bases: TGTGCCAGCAGCCCCCGCGGGAGGGCCCCAGATACGCAGTATTTT.

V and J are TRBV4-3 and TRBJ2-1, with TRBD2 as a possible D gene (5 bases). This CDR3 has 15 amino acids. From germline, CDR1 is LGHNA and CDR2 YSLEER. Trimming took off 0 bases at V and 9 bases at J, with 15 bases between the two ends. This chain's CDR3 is CASSQDLARWGEQFF. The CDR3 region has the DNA TGCGCCAGCAGCCAAGATCTAGCCCGGTGGGGTGAGCAGTTCTTC.

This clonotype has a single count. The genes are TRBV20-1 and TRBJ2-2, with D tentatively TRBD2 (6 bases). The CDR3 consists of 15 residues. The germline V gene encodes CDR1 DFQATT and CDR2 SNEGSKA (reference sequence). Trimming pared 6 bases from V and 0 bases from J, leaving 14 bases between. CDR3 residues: CSAPAGHSNTGELFF. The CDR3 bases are TGCAGTGCCCCAGCGGGCCATTCGAACACCGGGGAGCTGTTTTTT.

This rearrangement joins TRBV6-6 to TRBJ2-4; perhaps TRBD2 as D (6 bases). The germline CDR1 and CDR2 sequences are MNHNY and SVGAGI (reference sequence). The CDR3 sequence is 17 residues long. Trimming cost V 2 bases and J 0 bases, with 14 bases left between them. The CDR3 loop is CASSYGRGNVAKNIQYF. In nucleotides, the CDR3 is TGTGCCAGCAGTTACGGGCGCGGGAACGTAGCCAAAAACATTCAGTACTTC.

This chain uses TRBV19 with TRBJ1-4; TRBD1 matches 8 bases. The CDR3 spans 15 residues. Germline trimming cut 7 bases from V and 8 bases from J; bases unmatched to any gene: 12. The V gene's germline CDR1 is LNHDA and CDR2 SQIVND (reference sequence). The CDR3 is CASKADRGFGEKLFF. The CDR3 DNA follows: TGTGCCAGTAAAGCAGACAGGGGTTTTGGCGAAAAACTGTTTTTT.

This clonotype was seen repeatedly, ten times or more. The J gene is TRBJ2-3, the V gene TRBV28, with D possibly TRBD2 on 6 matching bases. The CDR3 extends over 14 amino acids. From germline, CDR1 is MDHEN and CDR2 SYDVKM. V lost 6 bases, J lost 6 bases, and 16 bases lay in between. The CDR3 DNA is TGTGCCAGCAGGCGGCTAGCGAAATCCGATACGCAGTATTTT. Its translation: CASRRLAKSDTQYF.

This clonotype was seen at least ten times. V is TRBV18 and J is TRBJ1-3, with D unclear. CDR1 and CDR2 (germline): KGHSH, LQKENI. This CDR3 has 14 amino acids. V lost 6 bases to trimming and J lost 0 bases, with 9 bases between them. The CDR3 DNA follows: TGTGCCAGCTCCCCGTCGAACTCTGGAAACACCATATATTTT. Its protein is CASSPSNSGNTIYF.